The TCR beta chain under discussion was sequenced for a study of T-cell memory formation after mild COVID-19. Study-level information: Largely donor-specific sequence clusters came from a couple of donors.

Findings of the study overall: Pre-infection memory already had some responding clones, implying cross-reactive memory joined. Unconfirmed was the SARS-CoV-2 specificity of second-wave clones that peaked on day 37.

CDR1 is LGHNA and CDR2 is YNFKEQ in the germline V gene. The CDR3 totals 19 residues. V was clipped by 5 bases and J by 1 base; unmatched bases: 10. Researchers used 5'RACE with constant-segment primers to make TCR alpha and TCR beta cDNA libraries that carry sample barcodes and UMIs. TCRdb called the 5' RACE reads again in MiXCR, with one record for every CDR3 protein. The data show a few hundred thousand distinct CDR3 sequences, about 10% seen once. This clonotype has only a few counts. Its cognate antigen is unknown. This TCR came from a man aged 18 to 29 who had mild COVID-19 (a few samples of this study predate the infection). Cell type and time point are not known. The rearrangement links TRBV4-2 to TRBJ2-2, with 13 bases aligning to TRBD2. Material: PBMCs or a T cell subset sorted from them (not recorded which). In DNA, the CDR3 is TGTGCCAGCAGCACCCCGGGACTAGCGGGGCCACTGAACACCGGGGAGCTGTTTTTT. Its protein is CASSTPGLAGPLNTGELFF.